The 10 T cell receptor beta chains listed next were all sequenced from one sample in a study of lymphopenia after photon versus proton radiotherapy. The table came from immunoSEQ multiplex PCR; TCRdb's copy has only in-frame clones and leaves some out. There are 83,000 or so clones in the sample; about 86% occur only once, and about 1.3% lies in the top ten. The material was peripheral blood, obtained from a patient treated with proton-based radiotherapy. The receptors come from a man aged 55-75 years with pancreatic cancer.

This clone was detected once. The rearrangement links TRBV4-2 to TRBJ2-2, with TRBD2 matching over 13 bases. Germline V lookup: CDR1 LGHNA, CDR2 YNFKEQ. Trimming took 1 base from V and 8 from J; bases not matched to a gene: 22. CDR3 length equals 22 residues. The CDR3 reads CASSQARSGTSGRARGEGELFF. For the CDR3, the DNA is TGTGCCAGCAGCCAAGCCCGTTCGGGAACTAGCGGGAGGGCGAGAGGGGAAGGGGAGCTGTTTTTT.

This sequence joins TRBV28 and TRBJ1-5; D might be TRBD1 (5 bases). The CDR3 extends over 14 amino acids. CDR1 and CDR2 from the germline V gene are MDHEN and SYDVKM. V was clipped by 0 bases and J by 4 bases, with 7 bases between them. DNA of the CDR3: TGTGCCAGCAGTTTATGGGGGGGGAATCAGCCCCAGCATTTT. This translates into CASSLWGGNQPQHF.

This chain joins TRBV6-6 and TRBJ2-4; unclear D gene. The V gene lost 6 bases and the J gene lost 9 bases, with 15 bases spanning the gap. This CDR3 spans 13 amino acids. CDR1 is MNHNY and CDR2 is SVGAGI in the germline V gene (reference sequence). The CDR3 reads CASSPPNPTIQYF. The DNA for the CDR3 is TGTGCCAGCAGCCCTCCAAACCCCACCATTCAGTACTTC.

This sequence joins TRBV7-9 and TRBJ1-4; 10 bases fit TRBD1. CDR1 SEHNR and CDR2 FQNEAQ come from the germline V gene (reference sequence). Trimming at V came to 3 bases and at J to 7 bases, leaving 11 bases not matched to a gene. The CDR3 loop spans 17 amino acids. The CDR3 sequence: CASSFGQGGSSGEKLFF. The CDR3 DNA follows: TGTGCCAGCAGCTTCGGACAGGGGGGGTCCTCGGGTGAAAAACTGTTTTTT.

The chain has TRBV25-1 and TRBJ1-2; TRBD1 aligns across 7 bases. J gave up 7 bases and V 6 bases, and 17 bases lay outside the gene matches. Germline V lookup: CDR1 MGHDK, CDR2 SYGVNS. The CDR3 has 16 amino acids. In DNA, the CDR3 is TGTGCCAGCAGACATACCTCCCGGAGGGGGCGAGGTGGCTACACCTTC. This translates into CASRHTSRRGRGGYTF.

This clone was seen only once. The CDR3 spells CASSFIFRDRVTGQPQHF. CDR3 DNA sequence: TGTGCCAGCAGCTTTATTTTTCGGGACAGGGTAACGGGTCAGCCCCAGCATTTT. The chain is built from TRBV5-5 and TRBJ1-5; 9 bases are a match to TRBD1. Germline CDR1 reads SGHKS; CDR2 reads YYEKEE (reference sequence). With 2 bases clipped from V and 6 bases from J, the junction kept 15 bases outside the gene matches. The CDR3 contains 18 residues. Full variable domain (missing parts from reference TRBV5-5 and TRBJ1-5): DAGVTQSPTHLIKTRGQQVTLRCSPISGHKSVSWYQQVLGQGPQFIFQYYEKEERGRGNFPDRFSARQFPNYSSELNVNALLLGDSALYLCASSFIFRDRVTGQPQHFGDGTRLSIL.

This chain joins TRBV7-3 and TRBJ2-3, with 9 bases fitting TRBD2. The CDR3 is 15 amino acids. V dropped 5 bases and J dropped 0; count of bases not matched to a gene: 3. Per germline, CDR1 SGHTA and CDR2 FQGTGA. In DNA, the CDR3 is TGTGCCAGCAGCCTCCTAGCGGGGAGCACAGATACGCAGTATTTT. This gives the protein CASSLLAGSTDTQYF.

The chain is built from TRBV27 and TRBJ1-2; D gene ambiguous. Germline V gene lookup returns CDR1 MNHEY and CDR2 SMNVEV (reference sequence). V was pared by 0 bases and J by 2 bases, with 4 bases between. The CDR3 has 13 residues. The CDR3 reads CASSLSGNYGYTF. In nucleotides, the CDR3 is TGTGCCAGCAGTTTATCCGGGAACTATGGCTACACCTTC.

This sequence joins TRBV6-1 and TRBJ2-3; D is possibly TRBD1 (6 bases). V was trimmed by 6 bases and J by 0 bases, leaving 13 bases between them. From germline, CDR1 is MNHNS and CDR2 SASEGT. CDR3 length: 15 residues. For the CDR3, the DNA is TGTGCCAGCAGAACAGACAGGTCTAGCACAGATACGCAGTATTTT. It yields the protein CASRTDRSSTDTQYF.

The V call is TRBV4-1, the J call TRBJ2-5; D not certain. The J call may be incorrect, as the DNA end agrees better with TRBJ2-7. This CDR3 comprises 14 residues. CDR1 and CDR2 (germline): MGHRA, YSYEKL. The CDR3: CASSQVPHSYEQYF. The DNA for the CDR3 is TGCGCCAGCAGCCAAGTTCCTCACTCCTACGAGCAGTACTTC.